A single sample gave rise to the 17 T cell receptor beta chains below, sequenced in a study of blood T cell repertoires in COVID-19. Only in-frame clones appear in the TCRdb table, and some are missing; sequencing was by immunoSEQ multiplex PCR. The sample holds about 330,000 clones; 65% to 90% are singletons and the top ten take roughly 7.8%. Sequenced input: peripheral blood. Receptor source: a human donor in a cohort sampled during active COVID-19.

V gene TRBV11-2 combines with J gene TRBJ1-1; the D gene is possibly TRBD1 (6 bases). Trimming stripped 2 bases from V and 4 bases from J, with 11 bases between. Germline CDR1 and CDR2: SGHAT and FQNNGV. This CDR3 region has 14 residues. CDR3 protein: CASSLYRESTEAFF. The CDR3 nucleotides read TGTGCCAGCAGCTTATACAGGGAATCCACTGAAGCTTTCTTT.

CDR3 amino acids: CASSEGSTSNQPQHF. CDR3 bases: TGTGCCAGCAGTGAAGGGTCTACTAGCAATCAGCCCCAGCATTTT. The chain is built from TRBV6-1 and TRBJ1-5, with D hard to call. Germline V gene data show CDR1 as MNHNS and CDR2 as SASEGT. The CDR3 is 15 residues long. Trimming pared 1 base from V and 0 bases from J, leaving 7 bases between.

Points on this clone: The sample contains more than one DNA sequence encoding this CDR3. This rearrangement joins TRBV7-3 to TRBJ2-1, with 11 bases identical to TRBD2. After removal of 0 bases from V and 8 bases from J, the junction contained 3 bases not matched to a gene. This CDR3 region has 15 residues. Germline V CDR1 and CDR2: SGHTA, FQGTGA. The CDR3 reads CASSLTSGGADEQFF. DNA for the CDR3: TGTGCCAGCAGCTTAACTAGCGGGGGGGCAGATGAGCAGTTCTTC.

The J gene is TRBJ1-1, the V gene TRBV3-1 (or the pseudogene TRBV3-2); 9 nucleotides agree with TRBD1. The CDR3 is made up of 15 amino acids. The V segment lost 4 bases and the J segment 7 bases; nucleotides outside the gene matches: 10. The germline V gene encodes CDR1 LGHDT and CDR2 YNNKEL (reference sequence). CDR3 sequence: CASSLRQGGVGEAFF. The CDR3 coding sequence is TGTGCCAGCAGCCTTAGACAGGGGGGTGTCGGTGAAGCTTTCTTT.

The chain joins TRBV10-2 to TRBJ1-1; tentative D call: TRBD1 (5 bases). With 6 bases removed from V and 6 bases from J, the gap between germline ends came to 8 bases. The length of the CDR3 is 11 residues. CDR1 is WSHSY and CDR2 is SAAADI in the germline V gene. The CDR3 DNA reads TGCGCCAGCAGGGAGACAGCTGAAGCTTTCTTT. It translates to CASRETAEAFF.

The sample holds one count of this clone. CDR3 bases: TGTGCCAGCAGGCACAGGGGGATGTACAATGAGCAGTTCTTC. This encodes CASRHRGMYNEQFF. This chain uses TRBV6-5 with TRBJ2-1, with TRBD1 matching over 8 bases. The CDR3 sequence is 14 residues long. V shed 6 bases, J shed 4 bases, and the junction held 5 bases outside the gene matches. Germline lookup yields CDR1 MNHEY and CDR2 SVGAGI.

The chain recombines TRBV5-1 with TRBJ2-7, with TRBD2 matching over 9 bases. Germline trimming cut 0 bases from V and 1 base from J; bases unmatched to any gene: 2. Per germline, CDR1 SGHRS and CDR2 YFSETQ. The CDR3 length is 15 residues. CDR3 bases: TGCGCCAGCAGCTTGGCTAGCGGGATTTCCTACGAGCAGTACTTC. Translated, it gives CASSLASGISYEQYF.

J is TRBJ1-6 and V is TRBV28; D is uncertain. Germline V lookup: CDR1 MDHEN, CDR2 SYDVKM. The CDR3 covers 13 residues. V was cut by 7 bases and J by 11 bases, with 15 bases left in between. The CDR3 spells CASITASQPPLHF. CDR3 DNA: TGTGCCAGCATCACAGCCTCCCAACCACCCCTCCACTTT.

This clone came up once. The chain employs TRBV7-8 and TRBJ1-1, with TRBD1 identical over 8 bases. Germline CDR1 SGHVS, CDR2 FQNEAQ. The CDR3 contains 23 residues. V dropped 6 bases and J dropped 1; count of bases not matched to a gene: 31. The CDR3 region has the DNA TGTGCCAGCAGACGATCTTCCCTTCTAGTCGCAGTACAGGGGGGCATCCAGAACACTGAAGCTTTCTTT. Its protein is CASRRSSLLVAVQGGIQNTEAFF.

This rearrangement joins TRBV6-5 to TRBJ2-7; tentative D call: TRBD2 (5 bases). The CDR3 runs 13 residues. In germline, CDR1 is MNHEY, CDR2 SVGAGI. Trimming took off 6 bases at V and 4 bases at J, with 13 bases between the two ends. The CDR3 sequence is CASRRGSNYEQYF. The CDR3 DNA reads as TGTGCCAGCAGGAGAGGGAGCAATTACGAGCAGTACTTC.

This chain uses TRBV5-1 with TRBJ2-5; 7 positions match TRBD2. Germline V gives CDR1 SGHRS, CDR2 YFSETQ. The CDR3 is 15 residues long. V gave up 5 bases and J gave up 8 bases; unmatched junction bases: 15. The CDR3, as DNA: TGCGCCAGCAGTTCCGATGGGGCTGGCGGGAGTACCCAGTACTTC. It yields the protein CASSSDGAGGSTQYF.

This chain joins TRBV21-1 and TRBJ1-2; the table names TRBD1, a call not compared with the DNA. TRBV21-1 is a listed pseudogene. This CDR3 is 20 amino acids long. DNA of the CDR3: TGTGCCAGCAGCAAAGTCGCGACAGGAGACCCTCGAACCCTTAACTATGGCTACACCTTC. Translation gives CASSKVATGDPRTLNYGYTF.

The rearrangement joins TRBV10-3 to TRBJ2-7; 7 bases agree with TRBD1. This CDR3 comprises 13 residues. Germline V gene sequence: CDR1 ENHRY, CDR2 SYGVKD. The junction had 11 bases not matched to a gene; V was cut back by 11 bases and J by 4 bases. The chain's CDR3 is CASRPGQTYEQYF. CDR3 sequence (DNA): TGTGCCTCCAGACCGGGACAGACATACGAGCAGTACTTC.

The chain links TRBV27 to TRBJ2-1; TRBD1 agrees at 10 bases. CDR1 and CDR2 from the germline V gene are MNHEY and SMNVEV (reference sequence). V lost 2 bases and J lost 5; bases outside the gene matches: 9. The CDR3 has 17 amino acids. The DNA for the CDR3 is TGTGCCAGCAGTTTAGGGAAGACAGGGGGCGCCCACAATGAGCAGTTCTTC. It translates to CASSLGKTGGAHNEQFF.

This clone appeared once. The chain joins TRBV6-5 to TRBJ2-2; no firm D call. V lost 6 bases and J 2 bases, leaving 7 bases between the germline ends. Germline-derived CDR1 and CDR2 are MNHEY and SVGAGI. There are 13 residues in the CDR3. This CDR3 reads CASRTANTGELFF. CDR3 bases: TGTGCCAGCAGAACAGCCAACACCGGGGAGCTGTTTTTT.

The CDR3 here is CSVIRGSEQFF. The CDR3 nucleotides are TGCAGCGTTATCCGGGGAAGTGAGCAGTTCTTC. V and J are TRBV29-1 and TRBJ2-1; a possible D gene is TRBD2 (5 bases). Germline values: CDR1 SQVTM, CDR2 ANQGSEA. V was shortened by 5 bases and J by 9 bases, with 11 bases between the two germline ends. The CDR3 covers 11 residues.

The CDR3 sequence is CAWRSPDTGELFF. The DNA of the CDR3 is TGTGCCTGGAGATCGCCAGACACCGGGGAGCTGTTTTTT. This chain joins TRBV30 and TRBJ2-2; no clear D gene. Germline CDR1 GTSNPN, CDR2 SVGIG (reference sequence). The CDR3 is made up of 13 amino acids. Trimming took off 3 bases at V and 3 bases at J, with 8 bases between the two ends.